The 13 T cell receptor beta chains below all came from one sample that was sequenced in a study of regulatory T cells in long-lasting Graves disease. Time point here: newly diagnosed GD, antithyroid drugs for less than 3 months. The TCR library was made from RNA that had been extracted from PBMCs in TRIzol. In building TCR beta libraries, iRepertoire HTBI primers were used together with Arm-PCR of CDR3 regions. TCRdb analysed the multiplex PCR reads with MiXCR anew, one entry per CDR3 protein. Of around 470,000 distinct CDR3 sequences detected, 14% appear once; the ten largest clones hold roughly 15%. Separately, the same data were catalogued under a study of T cells in Graves' hyperthyroidism and ophthalmopathy.

The starting material was peripheral blood mononuclear cells (PBMCs), obtained at new diagnosis, from a patient treated with antithyroid drugs. The receptors stem from a woman between 45 and 65 years old with Graves disease.

This clonotype was seen a handful of times. V is TRBV18 and J is TRBJ1-1; 7 bases match TRBD1. This CDR3 is built from 16 residues. After removal of 1 base from V and 1 base from J, the junction contained 6 bases not matched to a gene. Germline-derived CDR1 and CDR2 are KGHSH and LQKENI. The CDR3 nucleotides are TGTGCCAGCTCACCACAGGGACAGTTGGCGAACACTGAAGCTTTCTTT. This translates into CASSPQGQLANTEAFF.

This clonotype was counted only a few times. The chain links TRBV27 to TRBJ2-3; 14 bases line up with TRBD2. This CDR3 region has 18 residues. J gave up 0 bases and V 6 bases, and 8 bases lay outside the gene matches. In germline, CDR1 is MNHEY, CDR2 SMNVEV (reference sequence). This CDR3 is CASSPGLAGGTSTDTQYF. The CDR3 DNA reads as TGTGCCAGCAGCCCCGGACTAGCGGGAGGCACGAGCACAGATACGCAGTATTTT.

This clonotype has a handful of counts. V is TRBV13 and J is TRBJ1-5; D possibly corresponds to TRBD1 (6 bases). Germline lookup yields CDR1 PRHDT and CDR2 FYEKMQ (reference sequence). The CDR3 length is 15 residues. Deletions cut 0 bases from V and 4 bases from J, with 10 bases between. CDR3 residues: CASSLGRGSNQPQHF. The CDR3 DNA is TGTGCCAGCAGCTTAGGCAGGGGCTCTAATCAGCCCCAGCATTTT.

The table lists this clonotype with a count of one. An end of the junction differs from the germline gene, which may be a read error. The chain combines TRBV13 with TRBJ1-4, with TRBD1 matching over 8 bases. This CDR3 has 14 amino acids. Germline V gives CDR1 PRHDT, CDR2 FYEKMQ (reference sequence). The CDR3 DNA reads TGCGCCAGCCAGACAGGGGCAACTAATGAAAAACTGTTTTTT. This gives the protein CASQTGATNEKLFF.

Turning to this clonotype: A much larger clone sits a single nucleotide away, making a read error possible. In DNA, the CDR3 is TGTGCCAGCTCATCCCAGGGGTCCGAGCAGTGCTTC. It translates to CASSSQGSEQCF. The chain has TRBV18 and TRBJ2-7; maybe TRBD1 (6 bases). Germline V gene sequence: CDR1 KGHSH, CDR2 LQKENI. CDR3 length: 12 amino acids.

This clonotype was seen at least ten times. This chain's CDR3 is CASSRLGRNTEAFF. The CDR3 nucleotides read TGTGCCAGCTCACGGTTGGGGAGAAACACTGAAGCTTTCTTT. This sequence joins TRBV18 and TRBJ1-1; D is undetermined. The germline V gene has CDR1 KGHSH and CDR2 LQKENI. Trimming took 4 bases from V and 2 from J, leaving 11 bases between them. The CDR3 runs 14 residues.

This clonotype was counted a few times. At one of its ends the junction is not consistent with the germline gene, which may arise from a read error. The chain uses TRBV12-3 or TRBV12-4 and TRBJ2-1; 7 bases are a match to TRBD1. The length of the CDR3 is 20 residues. Here the CDR3 DNA reads TGTGTCAGCAGTTTAGGTTATCGGGGACAGATCTTTTTTGGGTACAATGAGCAGTTCTTC. Translating gives CVSSLGYRGQIFFGYNEQFF.

This clonotype showed up just a few times. V gene TRBV6-1 combines with J gene TRBJ2-1, with 10 nucleotides matching TRBD2. Germline CDR1 MNHNS, CDR2 SASEGT. The CDR3 covers 15 residues. Germline trimming cut 6 bases from V and 4 bases from J; bases unmatched to any gene: 6. CDR3 residues: CASRTGTSVYNEQFF. CDR3 sequence (DNA): TGTGCCAGCAGGACAGGGACTAGCGTGTACAATGAGCAGTTCTTC.

The J gene is TRBJ2-2, the V gene TRBV10-1; 11 nucleotides agree with TRBD2. The J segment lost 5 bases and the V segment lost 10 bases, leaving 3 bases of the junction unmatched. From germline, CDR1 is WNHNN and CDR2 SYGVQD (reference sequence). The length of the CDR3 is 13 residues. The CDR3 sequence: CATTSGITGELFF. The CDR3 DNA reads TGCGCCACGACTAGCGGGATAACCGGGGAGCTGTTTTTT.

The chain uses TRBV5-4 and TRBJ2-1; 10 bases agree with TRBD2. V was clipped by 0 bases and J by 6 bases; unmatched bases: 6. The germline V gene has CDR1 SGHNT and CDR2 YYREEE (reference sequence). The CDR3 totals 16 residues. The CDR3 reads CASSLVLAGLGNEQFF. The CDR3, as DNA: TGTGCCAGCAGCTTGGTACTAGCGGGACTCGGCAATGAGCAGTTCTTC.

Ten or more counts support this clonotype. This chain joins TRBV6-1 and TRBJ2-7, with unresolved D. The CDR3 contains 16 residues. Germline V gives CDR1 MNHNS, CDR2 SASEGT. V lost 3 bases, J lost 3 bases, and 18 bases lay in between. The CDR3 coding sequence is TGTGCCAGCAGTGATTGGTCCGGCCTGATTATCTACGAGCAGTACTTC. It is translated as CASSDWSGLIIYEQYF.

This clonotype was seen at least ten times. V is TRBV30 and J is TRBJ2-7, with a possible D match to TRBD1 (6 bases). V was cut by 5 bases and J by 4 bases, with 18 bases left in between. The CDR3 loop spans 14 amino acids. Germline loops: CDR1 GTSNPN, CDR2 SVGIG (reference sequence). The CDR3 is CAWAKYRVRYEQYF. The DNA of the CDR3 is TGTGCCTGGGCGAAGTACAGGGTTAGGTACGAGCAGTACTTC.

This clonotype came up many times. The genes are TRBV7-3 and TRBJ2-1; D is unresolved. Per the germline V gene, CDR1 is SGHTA and CDR2 is FQGTGA. With 4 bases removed from V and 7 bases from J, the gap between germline ends came to 17 bases. The CDR3 length is 15 residues. CDR3 sequence: CASSYHQLGKNEQFF. In DNA, the CDR3 is TGTGCCAGCAGCTATCACCAGCTGGGGAAAAATGAGCAGTTCTTC.